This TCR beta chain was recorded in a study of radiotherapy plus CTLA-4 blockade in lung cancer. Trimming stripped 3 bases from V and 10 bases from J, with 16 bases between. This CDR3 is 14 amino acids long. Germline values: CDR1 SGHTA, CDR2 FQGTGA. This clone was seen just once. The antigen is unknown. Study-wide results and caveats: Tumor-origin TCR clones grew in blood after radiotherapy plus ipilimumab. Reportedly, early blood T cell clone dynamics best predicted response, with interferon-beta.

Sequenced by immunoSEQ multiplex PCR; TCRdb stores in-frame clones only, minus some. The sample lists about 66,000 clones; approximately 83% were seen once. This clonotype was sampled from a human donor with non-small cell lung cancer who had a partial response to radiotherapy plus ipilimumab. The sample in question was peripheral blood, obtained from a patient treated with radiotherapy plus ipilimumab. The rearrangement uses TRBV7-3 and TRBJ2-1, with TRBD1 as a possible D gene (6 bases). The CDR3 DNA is TGTGCCAGCAGCTTTCGGTCAGGGGACCGCGAGCAGTTCTTC. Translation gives CASSFRSGDREQFF.